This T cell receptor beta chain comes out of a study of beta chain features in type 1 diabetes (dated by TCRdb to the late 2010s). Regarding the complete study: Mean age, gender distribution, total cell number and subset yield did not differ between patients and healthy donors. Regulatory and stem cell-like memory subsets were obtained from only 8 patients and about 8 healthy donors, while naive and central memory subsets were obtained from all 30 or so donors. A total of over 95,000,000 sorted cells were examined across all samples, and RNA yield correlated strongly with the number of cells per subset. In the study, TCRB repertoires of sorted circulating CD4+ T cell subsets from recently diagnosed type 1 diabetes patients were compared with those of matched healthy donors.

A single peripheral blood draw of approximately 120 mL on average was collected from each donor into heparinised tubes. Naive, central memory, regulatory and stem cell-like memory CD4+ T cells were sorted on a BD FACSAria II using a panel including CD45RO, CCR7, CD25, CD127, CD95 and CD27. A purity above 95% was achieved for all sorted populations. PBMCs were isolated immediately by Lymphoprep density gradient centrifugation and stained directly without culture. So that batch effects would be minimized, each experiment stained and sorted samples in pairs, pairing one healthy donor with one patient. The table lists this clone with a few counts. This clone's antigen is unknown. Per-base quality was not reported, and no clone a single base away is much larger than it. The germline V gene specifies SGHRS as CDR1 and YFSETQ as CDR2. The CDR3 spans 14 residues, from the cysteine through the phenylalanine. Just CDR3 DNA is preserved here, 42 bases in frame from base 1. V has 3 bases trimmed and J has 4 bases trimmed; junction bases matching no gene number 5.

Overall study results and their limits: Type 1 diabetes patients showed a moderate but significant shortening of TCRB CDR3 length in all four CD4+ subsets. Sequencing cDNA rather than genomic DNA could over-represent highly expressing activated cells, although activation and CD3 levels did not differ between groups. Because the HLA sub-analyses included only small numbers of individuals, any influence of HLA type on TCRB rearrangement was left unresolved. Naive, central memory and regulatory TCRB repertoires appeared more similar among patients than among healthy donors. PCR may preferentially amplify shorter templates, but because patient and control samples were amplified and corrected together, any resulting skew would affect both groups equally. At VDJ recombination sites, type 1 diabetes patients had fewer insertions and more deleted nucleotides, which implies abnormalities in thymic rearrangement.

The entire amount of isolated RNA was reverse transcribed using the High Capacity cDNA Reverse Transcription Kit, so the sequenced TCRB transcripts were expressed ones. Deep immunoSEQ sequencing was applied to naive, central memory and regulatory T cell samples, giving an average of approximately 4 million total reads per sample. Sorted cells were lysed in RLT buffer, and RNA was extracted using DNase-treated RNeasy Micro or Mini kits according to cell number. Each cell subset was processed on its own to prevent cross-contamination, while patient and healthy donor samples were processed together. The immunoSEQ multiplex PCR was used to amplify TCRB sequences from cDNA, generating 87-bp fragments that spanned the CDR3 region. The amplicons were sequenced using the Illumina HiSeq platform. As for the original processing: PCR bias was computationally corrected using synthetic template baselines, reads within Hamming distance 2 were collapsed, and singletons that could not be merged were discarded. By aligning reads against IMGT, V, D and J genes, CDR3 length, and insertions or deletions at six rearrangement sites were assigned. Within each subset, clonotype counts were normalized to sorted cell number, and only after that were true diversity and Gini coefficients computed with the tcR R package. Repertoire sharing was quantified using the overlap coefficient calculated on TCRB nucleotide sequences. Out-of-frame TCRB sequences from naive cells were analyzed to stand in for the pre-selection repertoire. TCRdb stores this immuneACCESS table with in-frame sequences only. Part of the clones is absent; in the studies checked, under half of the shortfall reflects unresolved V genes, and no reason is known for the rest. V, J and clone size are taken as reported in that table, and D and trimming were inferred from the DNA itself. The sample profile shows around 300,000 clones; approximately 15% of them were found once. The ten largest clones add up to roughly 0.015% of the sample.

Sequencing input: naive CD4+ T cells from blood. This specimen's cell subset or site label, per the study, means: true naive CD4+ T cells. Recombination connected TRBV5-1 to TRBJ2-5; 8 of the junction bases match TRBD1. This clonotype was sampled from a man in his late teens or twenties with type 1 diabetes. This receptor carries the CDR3 CASSSTGAGETQYF. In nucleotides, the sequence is TGCGCCAGCAGCTCGACAGGGGCGGGAGAGACCCAGTACTTC.